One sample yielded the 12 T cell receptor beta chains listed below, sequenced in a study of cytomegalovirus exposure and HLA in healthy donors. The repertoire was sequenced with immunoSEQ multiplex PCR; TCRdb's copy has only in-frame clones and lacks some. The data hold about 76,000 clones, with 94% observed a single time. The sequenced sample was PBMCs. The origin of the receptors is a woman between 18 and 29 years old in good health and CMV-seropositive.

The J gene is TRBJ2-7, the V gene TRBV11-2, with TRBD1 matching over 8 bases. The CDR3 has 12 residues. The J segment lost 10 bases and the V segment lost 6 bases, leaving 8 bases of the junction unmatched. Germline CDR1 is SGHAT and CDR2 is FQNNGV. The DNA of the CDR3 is TGTGCCAGCAGTATGGGGGGACAGGTACAGTACTTC. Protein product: CASSMGGQVQYF.

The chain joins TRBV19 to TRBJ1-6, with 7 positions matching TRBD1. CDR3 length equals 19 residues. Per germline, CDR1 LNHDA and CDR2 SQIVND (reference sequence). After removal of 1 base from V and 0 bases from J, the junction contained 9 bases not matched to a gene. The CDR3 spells CASSIVGGGGLSYNSPLHF. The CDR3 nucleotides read TGTGCCAGTAGTATAGTCGGAGGGGGCGGACTCTCCTATAATTCACCCCTCCACTTT.

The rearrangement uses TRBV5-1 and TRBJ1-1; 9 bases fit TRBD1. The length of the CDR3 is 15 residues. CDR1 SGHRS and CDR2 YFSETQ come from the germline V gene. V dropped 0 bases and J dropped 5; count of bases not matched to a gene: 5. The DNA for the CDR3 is TGCGCCAGCAGCTTGGTCGGGACAGGGTTTACTGAAGCTTTCTTT. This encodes CASSLVGTGFTEAFF.

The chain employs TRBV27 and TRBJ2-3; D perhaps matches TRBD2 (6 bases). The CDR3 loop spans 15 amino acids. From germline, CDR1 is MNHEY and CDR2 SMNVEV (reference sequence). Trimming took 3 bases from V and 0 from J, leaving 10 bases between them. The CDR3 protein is CASSFGGYSTDTQYF. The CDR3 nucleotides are TGTGCCAGCAGTTTTGGGGGGTATAGCACAGATACGCAGTATTTT.

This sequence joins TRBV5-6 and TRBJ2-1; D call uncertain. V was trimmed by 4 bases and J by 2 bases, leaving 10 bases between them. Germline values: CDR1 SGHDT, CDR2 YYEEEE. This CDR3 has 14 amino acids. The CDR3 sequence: CASSRRHPYNEQFF. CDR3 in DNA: TGTGCCAGCAGCCGAAGACACCCCTACAATGAGCAGTTCTTC.

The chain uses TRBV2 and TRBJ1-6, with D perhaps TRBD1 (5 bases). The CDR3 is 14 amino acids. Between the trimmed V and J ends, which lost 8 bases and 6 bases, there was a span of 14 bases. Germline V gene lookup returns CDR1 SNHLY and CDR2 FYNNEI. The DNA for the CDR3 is TGTGCCAGCCGGGGGGACGGGGTTAATTCACCCCTCCACTTT. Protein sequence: CASRGDGVNSPLHF.

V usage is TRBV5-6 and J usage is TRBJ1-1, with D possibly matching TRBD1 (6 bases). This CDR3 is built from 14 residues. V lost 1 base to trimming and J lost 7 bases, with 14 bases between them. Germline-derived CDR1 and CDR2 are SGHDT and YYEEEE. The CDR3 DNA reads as TGTGCCAGCAGCTTGAGGGGGAGCTCCCTTGAAGCTTTCTTT. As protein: CASSLRGSSLEAFF.

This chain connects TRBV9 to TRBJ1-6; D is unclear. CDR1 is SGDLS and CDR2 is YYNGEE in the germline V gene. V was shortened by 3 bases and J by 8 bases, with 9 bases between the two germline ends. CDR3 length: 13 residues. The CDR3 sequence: CASSAAPDSPLHF. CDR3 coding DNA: TGTGCCAGCAGCGCCGCCCCAGATTCACCCCTCCACTTT.

CDR3 DNA: TGTGCCAGCACCTTCCTCGGCAGGGCCTATGGCTACACCTTC. Translated, it gives CASTFLGRAYGYTF. The V gene is TRBV6-5, the J gene TRBJ1-2, with a tentative D call TRBD1 (5 bases). With 7 bases removed from V and 4 bases from J, the gap between germline ends came to 16 bases. The CDR3 spans 14 residues. The germline V gene has CDR1 MNHEY and CDR2 SVGAGI.

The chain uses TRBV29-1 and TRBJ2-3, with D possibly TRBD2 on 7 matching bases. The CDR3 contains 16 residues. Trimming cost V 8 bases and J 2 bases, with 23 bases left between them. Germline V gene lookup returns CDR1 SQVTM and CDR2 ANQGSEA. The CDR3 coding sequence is TGCAGCTCCCAGGGTGGGGGGGGGCTGATCACAGATACGCAGTATTTT. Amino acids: CSSQGGGGLITDTQYF.

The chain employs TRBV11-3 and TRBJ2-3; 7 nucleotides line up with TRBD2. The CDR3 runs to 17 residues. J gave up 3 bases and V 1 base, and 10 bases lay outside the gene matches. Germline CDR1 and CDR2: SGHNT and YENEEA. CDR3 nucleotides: TGTGCCAGCAGCTTAGGACCCAGCGGGACGGGGACAGATACGCAGTATTTT. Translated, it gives CASSLGPSGTGTDTQYF.

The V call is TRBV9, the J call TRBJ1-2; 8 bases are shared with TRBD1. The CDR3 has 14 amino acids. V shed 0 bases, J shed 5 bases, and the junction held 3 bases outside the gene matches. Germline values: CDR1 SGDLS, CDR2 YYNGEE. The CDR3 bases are TGTGCCAGCAGCGTAGAGGACAGGGAGTATGGCTACACCTTC. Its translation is CASSVEDREYGYTF.